Shown below are 21 T cell receptor beta chains from a single sample sequenced in a study of T cell clones after liver transplantation. Data came from immunoSEQ multiplex PCR; TCRdb stores just in-frame clones and leaves some out. The sample includes around 80,000 clones, 70% to 85% of them seen just once. The specimen was CD4+ T cells from blood, collected 46 months after liver transplant. These receptors were taken from a human patient who received a liver transplant. T cells may partly derive from the graft donor.

This chain uses TRBV6-1 with TRBJ1-1; D unresolved. The CDR3 is 13 amino acids. Germline CDR1 reads MNHNS; CDR2 reads SASEGT. V was clipped by 5 bases and J by 1 base, with 8 bases between them. CDR3 coding DNA: TGTGCCAGCAGTTATAATCAGAACACTGAAGCTTTCTTT. Protein: CASSYNQNTEAFF.

This clone was seen once. The V call is TRBV20-1, the J call TRBJ1-1; D is possibly TRBD1 (5 bases). The CDR3 consists of 11 residues. CDR1 DFQATT and CDR2 SNEGSKA come from the germline V gene (reference sequence). V lost 3 bases and J lost 10, with 12 bases in between. The CDR3 sequence: CSARVQGTAFF. Here the CDR3 DNA reads TGCAGTGCTAGGGTCCAGGGAACAGCTTTCTTT.

The chain joins TRBV28 to TRBJ2-1; D unclear. Trimming cost V 6 bases and J 6 bases, with 9 bases left between them. The CDR3 spans 12 residues. Germline assignment: CDR1 MDHEN and CDR2 SYDVKM. CDR3: CASRLVANEQFF. CDR3 nucleotides: TGTGCCAGCAGACTGGTGGCCAATGAGCAGTTCTTC.

The chain joins TRBV7-2 to TRBJ2-1; possibly TRBD2 for D (6 bases). The CDR3 contains 18 residues. Germline CDR1 and CDR2: SGHTA and FQGNSA. V lost 5 bases and J 5 bases, leaving 25 bases between the germline ends. The CDR3: CASSARLVSPYTDNEQFF. CDR3 nucleotides: TGTGCCAGCAGCGCCAGACTAGTCTCCCCTTACACCGACAATGAGCAGTTCTTC. Together with reference TRBV7-2 and TRBJ2-1, the CDR3 gives the full variable domain: GAGVSQSPSNKVTEKGKDVELRCDPISGHTALYWYRQSLGQGLEFLIYFQGNSAPDKSGLPSDRFSAERTGGSVSTLTIQRTQQEDSAVYLCASSARLVSPYTDNEQFFGPGTRLTVL.

This chain uses TRBV5-1 with TRBJ1-2; TRBD1 aligns across 8 bases. Per the germline V gene, CDR1 is SGHRS and CDR2 is YFSETQ. The junction had 6 bases not matched to a gene; V was cut back by 4 bases and J by 1 base. CDR3 length: 15 residues. This CDR3 reads CASSQGQARNYGYTF. The CDR3 DNA follows: TGCGCCAGCAGCCAGGGACAGGCCCGTAACTATGGCTACACCTTC. Filled out from reference TRBV5-1 and TRBJ1-2, the complete variable domain reads KAGVTQTPRYLIKTRGQQVTLSCSPISGHRSVSWYQQTPGQGLQFLFEYFSETQRNKGNFPGRFSGRQFSNSRSEMNVSTLELGDSALYLCASSQGQARNYGYTFGSGTRLTVV.

The chain uses TRBV5-4 and TRBJ1-1; D remains ambiguous. The V gene's germline CDR1 is SGHNT and CDR2 YYREEE (reference sequence). This CDR3 has 13 amino acids. Trimming cost V 0 bases and J 3 bases, with 6 bases left between them. CDR3 DNA: TGTGCCAGCAGCTTGGACAGACACACTGAAGCTTTCTTT. This sequence encodes CASSLDRHTEAFF.

V and J are TRBV2 and TRBJ2-3; weak D call: TRBD1 (6 bases). The V gene lost 5 bases and the J gene lost 1 base, with 10 bases spanning the gap. The CDR3 has 14 residues. Looked up from germline, CDR1 is SNHLY and CDR2 is FYNNEI. The CDR3, as DNA: TGTGCCAGCAGTAAGTACAGGGGCACAGATACGCAGTATTTT. The encoded protein is CASSKYRGTDTQYF.

This chain connects TRBV5-1 to TRBJ2-3; 7 bases fit TRBD2. The J segment lost 8 bases and the V segment lost 0 bases, leaving 9 bases of the junction unmatched. Germline V gene lookup returns CDR1 SGHRS and CDR2 YFSETQ. This CDR3 comprises 15 residues. For the CDR3, the DNA is TGCGCCAGCAGCTTGGCCGGCGCGGGAGTGGTTACGCAGTATTTT. Translating it yields CASSLAGAGVVTQYF.

The chain links TRBV5-8 to TRBJ1-5; 9 nucleotides line up with TRBD1. Germline lookup yields CDR1 SGHTS and CDR2 YDEGEE. The CDR3 is 15 residues long. Trimming cost V 4 bases and J 4 bases; bases outside gene matches: 6. CDR3 sequence: CASSPGQGVNQPQHF. The CDR3 DNA reads TGTGCCAGCAGCCCGGGACAGGGAGTAAATCAGCCCCAGCATTTT.

This clone occurred a few times. The chain links TRBV29-1 to TRBJ2-7; 8 nucleotides line up with TRBD2. Trimming took 6 bases from V and 4 from J; bases not matched to a gene: 17. The CDR3 contains 16 residues. The V gene's germline CDR1 is SQVTM and CDR2 ANQGSEA. Here the CDR3 reads CSVRGGRGSNLYEQYF. The CDR3 DNA sequence: TGCAGCGTCCGGGGGGGGCGCGGGAGTAACCTATACGAGCAGTACTTC.

This rearrangement joins TRBV30 to TRBJ2-5; D is tentatively TRBD1 or TRBD2 (5 bases each). Between the trimmed V and J ends, which lost 3 bases and 4 bases, there was a span of 9 bases. The CDR3 sequence is 12 residues long. Germline-derived CDR1 and CDR2 are GTSNPN and SVGIG (reference sequence). CDR3: CAWSKGTETQYF. CDR3 nucleotide sequence: TGTGCCTGGAGCAAGGGGACAGAGACCCAGTACTTC.

This rearrangement joins TRBV4-3 to TRBJ2-4; no reliable D call. Per germline, CDR1 LGHNA and CDR2 YSLEER. This CDR3 has 13 residues. V dropped 1 base and J dropped 4 bases, with 5 bases sitting between them. The CDR3 DNA is TGCGCCAGCAGCCAAGGAACAAAAAACATTCAGTACTTC. Protein: CASSQGTKNIQYF.

The V and J genes are TRBV9 and TRBJ2-3; TRBD2 matches at 14 bases. This CDR3 comprises 16 residues. Trimming removed 0 bases from V and 5 bases from J; junction bases left unmatched: 2. Germline CDR1 reads SGDLS; CDR2 reads YYNGEE. Here the CDR3 reads CASSVGGLAGVDTQYF. Here the CDR3 DNA reads TGTGCCAGCAGCGTAGGGGGACTAGCGGGAGTAGATACGCAGTATTTT.

In its sample, this clone was seen a few times. This rearrangement joins TRBV6-5 to TRBJ2-4; 8 bases are shared with TRBD1. CDR1 is MNHEY, CDR2 SVGAGI, per germline. The CDR3 covers 14 residues. The V segment lost 5 bases and the J segment 5 bases; nucleotides outside the gene matches: 5. CDR3 nucleotide sequence: TGTGCCAGCAGTGGGACAGGATACGAAAACATTCAGTACTTC. Translation: CASSGTGYENIQYF.

The gene calls are TRBV19 and TRBJ2-1; 10 bases are shared with TRBD2. Germline V gives CDR1 LNHDA, CDR2 SQIVND (reference sequence). The length of the CDR3 is 14 residues. J lost 1 base, V lost 9 bases, and 3 bases had no gene match. The CDR3 reads CASRTSGSYNEQFF. DNA for the CDR3: TGTGCCAGCCGGACTAGCGGTTCCTACAATGAGCAGTTCTTC.

The chain joins TRBV5-4 to TRBJ2-3; TRBD2 aligns across 9 bases. J gave up 2 bases and V 4 bases, and 11 bases lay outside the gene matches. The V gene's germline CDR1 is SGHNT and CDR2 YYREEE (reference sequence). The CDR3 runs 17 residues. The CDR3 DNA reads as TGTGCCAGCAGCAAACCGGGACTAGCAGACCTCACAGATACGCAGTATTTT. It translates to CASSKPGLADLTDTQYF.

This rearrangement joins TRBV2 to TRBJ1-5; 9 positions match TRBD1. CDR1 and CDR2 from the germline V gene are SNHLY and FYNNEI. This CDR3 is 15 amino acids long. The V and J ends lost 3 bases and 7 bases, in that order; junction bases with no gene match: 7. The CDR3 protein is CASSEGQGREQPQHF. The CDR3 bases are TGTGCCAGCAGTGAGGGACAGGGTCGTGAGCAGCCCCAGCATTTT.

This clone was observed a handful of times. The chain combines TRBV5-6 with TRBJ2-1; 10 positions match TRBD2. Germline loops: CDR1 SGHDT, CDR2 YYEEEE. V lost 3 bases and J lost 0; bases outside the gene matches: 9. The CDR3 consists of 18 residues. The CDR3 reads CASSSLGLADYSYNEQFF. CDR3 in DNA: TGTGCCAGCAGCTCACTAGGACTAGCGGATTACTCCTACAATGAGCAGTTCTTC.

V usage is TRBV5-6 and J usage is TRBJ2-2; unclear D gene. V shed 2 bases and J shed 5 bases, with 4 bases lying between them. Germline V CDR1 and CDR2: SGHDT, YYEEEE. The CDR3 consists of 12 residues. CDR3 sequence reads: CASSFNTGELFF. The CDR3 DNA is TGTGCCAGCAGCTTTAATACCGGGGAGCTGTTTTTT.

This clone was seen more than once but under ten times. The V and J genes are TRBV30 and TRBJ2-3; 7 bases line up with TRBD2. The ends lost 4 bases at V and 0 bases at J; junction bases unmatched: 4. CDR3 size: 14 residues. CDR1 is GTSNPN, CDR2 SVGIG, per germline (reference sequence). This CDR3 reads CAWTSGISTDTQYF. The CDR3 bases are TGTGCCTGGACTAGCGGAATAAGCACAGATACGCAGTATTTT.

The gene calls are TRBV27 and TRBJ2-3, with a possible D match to TRBD2 (6 bases). The CDR3 spans 14 residues. Germline CDR1 is MNHEY and CDR2 is SMNVEV (reference sequence). V lost 1 base and J lost 6, with 11 bases in between. CDR3 loop: CASSLLEGSDTQYF. The CDR3 DNA reads as TGTGCCAGCAGTTTATTGGAGGGGTCGGATACGCAGTATTTT.